These 32 T cell receptor beta chains were all obtained from the same sample, sequenced in a study of cytomegalovirus exposure and HLA in healthy donors. TCRdb keeps only in-frame clones here, not all; method: immunoSEQ multiplex PCR. The sample consists of some 75,000 clones, around 96% of them appearing once. The sample was PBMCs. All receptors come from a woman younger than 35 in good health and CMV-seronegative.

V is TRBV7-6 and J is TRBJ2-7, with 7 nucleotides matching TRBD2. Germline V lookup: CDR1 SGHVS, CDR2 FNYEAQ. The CDR3 loop spans 16 amino acids. The trim removed 1 base at V and 0 bases at J, leaving 6 bases unmatched. Written as DNA, the CDR3 is TGTGCCAGCAGCTTAGAGGGTCGCGGGAGCTCCTACGAGCAGTACTTC. The encoded protein is CASSLEGRGSSYEQYF.

V and J are TRBV6-5 and TRBJ2-3, with 8 nucleotides matching TRBD2. Germline V gives CDR1 MNHEY, CDR2 SVGAGI. The trim removed 0 bases at V and 4 bases at J, leaving 3 bases unmatched. This CDR3 has 15 residues. The CDR3 loop reads CASSYSGLAADTQYF. In nucleotides, the CDR3 is TGTGCCAGCAGTTACTCCGGACTAGCCGCAGATACGCAGTATTTT.

CDR3 DNA sequence: TGTGCCAGCTCACCAACTAATACTAGCCCCCGGTGGGGCACAGATACGCAGTATTTT. Translated: CASSPTNTSPRWGTDTQYF. V is TRBV18 and J is TRBJ2-3; maybe TRBD2 (6 bases). This CDR3 has 19 residues. V was clipped by 2 bases and J by 1 base, with 22 bases between them. Germline-derived CDR1 and CDR2 are KGHSH and LQKENI.

The chain carries TRBV4-2 and TRBJ2-1, with 7 bases matching TRBD2. The length of the CDR3 is 16 residues. After removal of 0 bases from V and 8 bases from J, the junction contained 10 bases not matched to a gene. Per germline, CDR1 LGHNA and CDR2 YNFKEQ. DNA for the CDR3: TGTGCCAGCAGCCAAGATGGCGGGAGAGGAGTGGATGAGCAGTTCTTC. Protein: CASSQDGGRGVDEQFF.

J is TRBJ1-5 and V is TRBV10-3; TRBD1 is a possible D gene (6 bases). The germline CDR1 and CDR2 sequences are ENHRY and SYGVKD. Trimming removed 10 bases at V and 0 bases at J, with 13 bases between. The CDR3 totals 14 residues. CDR3 DNA: TGTGCCACCAGAGGGGGGGTTAGCAATCAGCCCCAGCATTTT. Amino acid sequence: CATRGGVSNQPQHF.

The chain is built from TRBV5-6 and TRBJ1-1, with TRBD1 as a possible D gene (5 bases). Germline values: CDR1 SGHDT, CDR2 YYEEEE. This CDR3 comprises 12 residues. The V end was cut by 7 bases, the J end by 3 bases, with 10 bases between. This chain's CDR3 is CASRWGDTEAFF. CDR3 nucleotide sequence: TGTGCCAGCCGATGGGGGGACACTGAAGCTTTCTTT.

The gene calls are TRBV27 and TRBJ2-7; no clear D gene. The CDR3 has 13 amino acids. Deletions cut 4 bases from V and 4 bases from J, with 11 bases between. The germline V gene encodes CDR1 MNHEY and CDR2 SMNVEV (reference sequence). CDR3 region: CASSYLGRYEQYF. CDR3 nucleotides: TGTGCCAGCAGTTACCTCGGCAGGTACGAGCAGTACTTC.

The gene calls are TRBV27 and TRBJ1-1; D is undetermined. V lost 5 bases and J lost 3, with 10 bases in between. The CDR3 sequence is 13 residues long. Germline-derived CDR1 and CDR2 are MNHEY and SMNVEV (reference sequence). The chain's CDR3 is CASSPRRDTEAFF. The CDR3 bases are TGTGCCAGCAGTCCTCGACGGGACACTGAAGCTTTCTTT.

The chain is built from TRBV9 and TRBJ2-7; TRBD1 might be the D (5 bases). The CDR3 covers 11 residues. The germline CDR1 and CDR2 sequences are SGDLS and YYNGEE. V dropped 3 bases and J dropped 4 bases, with 5 bases sitting between them. In DNA, the CDR3 is TGTGCCAGCAGCGCAGGGTACGAGCAGTACTTC. This gives the protein CASSAGYEQYF.

V usage is TRBV27 and J usage is TRBJ2-7; 7 nucleotides match TRBD2. The CDR3 contains 15 residues. After removal of 5 bases from V and 3 bases from J, the junction contained 10 bases not matched to a gene. The germline CDR1 and CDR2 sequences are MNHEY and SMNVEV (reference sequence). Here the CDR3 reads CASSTAPSGYYEQYF. CDR3 nucleotides: TGTGCCAGCAGTACCGCCCCTAGCGGATACTACGAGCAGTACTTC.

The V gene is TRBV4-1, the J gene TRBJ2-1; D unresolved. The V end was cut by 0 bases, the J end by 7 bases, with 13 bases between. Per the germline V gene, CDR1 is MGHRA and CDR2 is YSYEKL. The CDR3 extends over 15 amino acids. Here the CDR3 DNA reads TGCGCCAGCAGCCAAGATCCCGCGATCATTAATGAGCAGTTCTTC. Amino acids: CASSQDPAIINEQFF.

The chain uses TRBV6-5 and TRBJ1-4; D perhaps matches TRBD1 (5 bases). This CDR3 has 11 residues. V lost 6 bases and J lost 12, with 11 bases in between. The germline CDR1 and CDR2 sequences are MNHEY and SVGAGI. This CDR3 reads CASRWGGELFF. The CDR3 DNA reads as TGTGCCAGCAGGTGGGGGGGAGAACTGTTTTTT.

Written as DNA, the CDR3 is TGCGCCAGCAGCCCCCGGGGGGATCAGCCCCAGCATTTT. It yields the protein CASSPRGDQPQHF. This chain links TRBV4-1 with TRBJ1-5; maybe TRBD1 (5 bases). This CDR3 spans 13 amino acids. V lost 4 bases and J 5 bases, leaving 9 bases between the germline ends. Germline CDR1 reads MGHRA; CDR2 reads YSYEKL.

The chain joins TRBV5-1 to TRBJ1-5; possible D gene TRBD1, 5 bases. V lost 4 bases to trimming and J lost 2 bases, with 10 bases between them. This CDR3 spans 14 amino acids. Germline lookup yields CDR1 SGHRS and CDR2 YFSETQ. CDR3 region: CASSPLQGNQPQHF. CDR3 sequence (DNA): TGCGCCAGCAGCCCGCTACAGGGCAATCAGCCCCAGCATTTT.

Concerning this clone itself: One junction end does not reproduce the germline sequence, and a read error may be involved. The chain links TRBV5-1 to TRBJ2-1; 7 bases align to TRBD1. CDR3 length: 15 residues. Germline loops: CDR1 SGHRS, CDR2 YFSETQ. The CDR3 loop is CASSLGTGPYNEQFF. In DNA, the CDR3 is TGCGCCAGCAGCTTGGGGACAGGACCCTATAATGAGCAGTTCTTC.

The chain has TRBV15 and TRBJ2-2; D perhaps matches TRBD1 (6 bases). CDR3 size: 16 residues. From germline, CDR1 is LNHNV and CDR2 YYDKDF (reference sequence). V lost 3 bases, J lost 3 bases, and 14 bases lay in between. The CDR3 sequence is CATSREDSLHTGELFF. The CDR3 DNA follows: TGTGCCACCAGCAGGGAGGACAGCCTTCACACCGGGGAGCTGTTTTTT.

This rearrangement joins TRBV18 to TRBJ2-7, with D possibly matching TRBD1 (6 bases). Trimming removed 0 bases from V and 7 bases from J, with 16 bases in between. This CDR3 region has 15 residues. The germline gives CDR1 KGHSH, CDR2 LQKENI. CDR3 bases: TGTGCCAGCTCACCACCCGCCATGGTTAGGGGGGAGCAGTACTTC. Residues: CASSPPAMVRGEQYF.

The rearrangement joins TRBV5-1 to TRBJ2-3; TRBD2 matches at 9 bases. The CDR3 extends over 15 amino acids. V gave up 0 bases and J gave up 6 bases; unmatched junction bases: 5. Germline V lookup: CDR1 SGHRS, CDR2 YFSETQ. CDR3 sequence reads: CASSLGGRAVDTQYF. The CDR3 DNA follows: TGCGCCAGCAGCTTGGGCGGGAGGGCCGTCGATACGCAGTATTTT.

The rearrangement uses TRBV6-5 and TRBJ1-1, with D possibly TRBD1 on 6 matching bases. With 7 bases removed from V and 7 bases from J, the gap between germline ends came to 16 bases. Germline CDR1 reads MNHEY; CDR2 reads SVGAGI. The CDR3 totals 13 residues. Here the CDR3 DNA reads TGTGCCAGCATCGCCTGGGACAAAGATGAAGCTTTCTTT. It is translated as CASIAWDKDEAFF.

This rearrangement joins TRBV12-5 to TRBJ2-2; D gene ambiguous. Trimming removed 7 bases from V and 5 bases from J, with 8 bases in between. The CDR3 has 12 amino acids. Germline lookup yields CDR1 LGHNT and CDR2 FRNRAP. CDR3 loop: CASASDTGELFF. CDR3 DNA sequence: TGTGCTAGTGCTTCAGATACCGGGGAGCTGTTTTTT. Full variable domain (outside the CDR3, taken from reference TRBV12-5 and TRBJ2-2): DARVTQTPRHKVTEMGQEVTMRCQPILGHNTVFWYRQTMMQGLELLAYFRNRAPLDDSGMPKDRFSAEMPDATLATLKIQPSEPRDSAVYFCASASDTGELFFGEGSRLTVL.

The chain carries TRBV7-9 and TRBJ1-3; maybe TRBD1 (5 bases). Germline V CDR1 and CDR2: SEHNR, FQNEAQ (reference sequence). The CDR3 extends over 18 amino acids. The germline V and J ends were trimmed by 0 bases and 0 bases, with 15 bases remaining between them. The CDR3 sequence is CASSLALGSGISGNTIYF. DNA for the CDR3: TGTGCCAGCAGCTTAGCGTTGGGATCAGGGATCTCTGGAAACACCATATATTTT.

This sequence joins TRBV28 and TRBJ2-3; 8 bases fit TRBD2. CDR1 MDHEN and CDR2 SYDVKM come from the germline V gene. Trimming removed 3 bases from V and 0 bases from J; junction bases left unmatched: 8. The CDR3 is 17 amino acids. The CDR3 region has the DNA TGTGCCAGCAGTTTCGAAGCGGGGGACTTTAGCACAGATACGCAGTATTTT. This gives the protein CASSFEAGDFSTDTQYF.

The rearrangement uses TRBV11-3 and TRBJ2-3, with a weak D call TRBD1 (5 bases). V lost 3 bases and J lost 2, with 9 bases in between. From germline, CDR1 is SGHNT and CDR2 YENEEA. The CDR3 sequence is 14 residues long. The CDR3 loop is CASSLGRSTDTQYF. The CDR3 DNA follows: TGTGCCAGCAGCTTGGGGCGGTCCACAGATACGCAGTATTTT.

The chain recombines TRBV18 with TRBJ1-1, with TRBD1 as a possible D gene (6 bases). Germline V gene lookup returns CDR1 KGHSH and CDR2 LQKENI. The V gene lost 5 bases and the J gene lost 4 bases, with 17 bases spanning the gap. The CDR3 sequence is 15 residues long. The CDR3 region is CASSLDGGMSTEAFF. The CDR3 DNA reads TGTGCCAGCTCATTGGATGGGGGCATGTCCACTGAAGCTTTCTTT.

The chain links TRBV28 to TRBJ1-1; D is perhaps TRBD1 (5 bases). Trimming took 8 bases from V and 4 from J, leaving 17 bases between them. Germline lookup yields CDR1 MDHEN and CDR2 SYDVKM. This CDR3 contains 14 residues. The CDR3 here is CASLTGRKTTEAFF. The DNA of the CDR3 is TGTGCCAGCCTCACAGGAAGGAAGACCACTGAAGCTTTCTTT.

This chain connects TRBV2 to TRBJ1-1; 8 nucleotides line up with TRBD1. The trim removed 5 bases at V and 5 bases at J, leaving 4 bases unmatched. The germline CDR1 and CDR2 sequences are SNHLY and FYNNEI. The CDR3 has 13 residues. The CDR3 coding sequence is TGTGCCAGCAGTAACAGGGGGGGAACTGAAGCTTTCTTT. It is translated as CASSNRGGTEAFF.

The chain links TRBV27 to TRBJ2-1, with 7 bases fitting TRBD2. CDR1 and CDR2 (germline): MNHEY, SMNVEV (reference sequence). The CDR3 loop spans 16 amino acids. The J segment lost 7 bases and the V segment lost 7 bases, leaving 16 bases of the junction unmatched. CDR3 coding DNA: TGTGCCAGCACCCTAGGTACGAGCGGGATAAAAAATGAGCAGTTCTTC. It specifies CASTLGTSGIKNEQFF.

This chain connects TRBV28 to TRBJ1-4; 8 bases agree with TRBD1. The V gene's germline CDR1 is MDHEN and CDR2 SYDVKM. Trimming at V came to 3 bases and at J to 7 bases, leaving 7 bases not matched to a gene. CDR3 length: 15 amino acids. CDR3 protein: CASSFGRGQAEKLFF. CDR3 coding DNA: TGTGCCAGCAGTTTCGGCCGGGGACAGGCTGAAAAACTGTTTTTT. Combining the CDR3 with reference TRBV28 and TRBJ1-4 gives the whole variable domain DVKVTQSSRYLVKRTGEKVFLECVQDMDHENMFWYRQDPGLGLRLIYFSYDVKMKEKGDIPEGYSVSREKKERFSLILESASTNQTSMYLCASSFGRGQAEKLFFGSGTQLSVL.

The rearrangement joins TRBV11-2 to TRBJ2-3; no clear D gene. Germline V gene sequence: CDR1 SGHAT, CDR2 FQNNGV. V lost 5 bases to trimming and J lost 8 bases, with 11 bases between them. This CDR3 has 12 residues. The DNA for the CDR3 is TGTGCCAGCAGCCGACGGTTAGCTACGCAGTATTTT. Protein product: CASSRRLATQYF.

The genes are TRBV29-1 and TRBJ2-5; a possible D gene is TRBD1 (8 bases). CDR1 SQVTM and CDR2 ANQGSEA come from the germline V gene. V dropped 4 bases and J dropped 4 bases, with 16 bases sitting between them. The CDR3 is 14 residues long. The CDR3 bases are TGCAGCGTTGCAGGGGGCGGACTAGGAGAGACCCAGTACTTC. Amino acid sequence: CSVAGGGLGETQYF.

The rearrangement joins TRBV5-3 to TRBJ1-2, with TRBD1 matching over 8 bases. TRBV5-3 is placed among ORFs of uncertain function. The V gene end was trimmed by 4 bases and the J gene end by 3 bases; junction bases not matched to a gene: 5. The CDR3 totals 14 residues. The CDR3 sequence: CARSLPDRDYGYTF. In DNA, the CDR3 is TGTGCCAGAAGCCTTCCGGACAGGGACTATGGCTACACCTTC.

V is TRBV6-5 and J is TRBJ1-5; maybe TRBD1 (6 bases). The V end was cut by 6 bases, the J end by 2 bases, with 11 bases between. Germline values: CDR1 MNHEY, CDR2 SVGAGI. This CDR3 spans 14 amino acids. The CDR3 spells CASRPQGGNQPQHF. For the CDR3, the DNA is TGTGCCAGCAGACCACAGGGAGGCAATCAGCCCCAGCATTTT.